One sample yielded the 5 T cell receptor beta chains listed below, sequenced in a study of T cell changes during pregnancy in multiple sclerosis. TCRdb's table, derived via immunoSEQ multiplex PCR, lists solely in-frame clones and lacks some. The sample lists about 97,000 clones; less than 95% were seen once. Sequencing was performed on peripheral blood, taken in the second trimester of pregnancy. These receptors all come from a female donor in good health, enrolled as a control in a pregnancy study.

This chain connects TRBV2 to TRBJ2-2, with D maybe TRBD1 (5 bases). Germline lookup yields CDR1 SNHLY and CDR2 FYNNEI. Between the trimmed V and J ends, which lost 5 bases and 2 bases, there was a span of 9 bases. CDR3 size: 14 residues. DNA for the CDR3: TGTGCCAGCAGTAGGACACCAAACACCGGGGAGCTGTTTTTT. As protein: CASSRTPNTGELFF. Based on the CDR3 plus reference TRBV2 and TRBJ2-2, the full variable domain is EPEVTQTPSHQVTQMGQEVILRCVPISNHLYFYWYRQILGQKVEFLVSFYNNEISEKSEIFDDQFSVERPDGSNFTLKIRSTKLEDSAMYFCASSRTPNTGELFFGEGSRLTVL.

The chain combines TRBV11-2 with TRBJ1-1, with no clear D. The length of the CDR3 is 12 residues. V was cut by 1 base and J by 6 bases, with 6 bases left in between. The germline V gene encodes CDR1 SGHAT and CDR2 FQNNGV. The CDR3 DNA reads as TGTGCCAGCAGCTTAGCCGGGGCTGAAGCTTTCTTT. Its protein product is CASSLAGAEAFF.

The chain is built from TRBV6-5 and TRBJ1-6; 8 nucleotides align to TRBD1. The CDR3 is made up of 14 amino acids. V lost 8 bases and J lost 10; bases outside the gene matches: 10. The germline V gene encodes CDR1 MNHEY and CDR2 SVGAGI. The chain's CDR3 is CASLRGPKGSPLHF. CDR3 coding DNA: TGTGCCAGCCTCAGGGGGCCGAAAGGATCACCCCTCCACTTT.

V usage is TRBV5-1 and J usage is TRBJ1-1, with 8 bases that match TRBD1. CDR1 and CDR2 from the germline V gene are SGHRS and YFSETQ. The CDR3 is 14 residues long. With 3 bases clipped from V and 7 bases from J, the junction kept 8 bases outside the gene matches. Here the CDR3 DNA reads TGCGCCAGCAGCTCGACAGGGGAGGGTTTTGAAGCTTTCTTT. Protein product: CASSSTGEGFEAFF. Combining the CDR3 with reference TRBV5-1 and TRBJ1-1 gives the whole variable domain KAGVTQTPRYLIKTRGQQVTLSCSPISGHRSVSWYQQTPGQGLQFLFEYFSETQRNKGNFPGRFSGRQFSNSRSEMNVSTLELGDSALYLCASSSTGEGFEAFFGQGTRLTVV.

The chain joins TRBV5-4 to TRBJ2-1; D unresolved. CDR3 length: 14 amino acids. Germline CDR1 reads SGHNT; CDR2 reads YYREEE (reference sequence). V gave up 1 base and J gave up 1 base, with 6 bases separating them. The CDR3 nucleotides read TGTGCCAGCAGCTTGCCCGGTTCCTACAATGAGCAGTTCTTC. It codes for CASSLPGSYNEQFF.